This T cell receptor beta chain stems from a study of T-cell reconstitution after alpha-beta-depleted transplantation in children (dated by TCRdb to about 2016). Study-wide context: Using TCR repertoire profiling, the study quantitatively followed how T-cell immune reconstitution unfolded in children after TCRalphabeta/CD19-depleted allogeneic hematopoietic cell transplantation.

The CDR3 holds 15 amino acids from the cysteine to the phenylalanine. The only DNA kept is the CDR3, 45 bases in frame from the first base. Per the germline V gene, SGHTA is the CDR1 and FQGNSA is the CDR2. Relative to germline, V is 5 bases shorter and J is 4 bases shorter, with 15 bases between their ends. Libraries were built with PCR. Sequencing was carried out with an Illumina HiSeq 2500. To normalize quantification of the TCRbeta repertoire, the TCR libraries were built with molecular barcoding that relied on unique molecular identifiers. TCRdb reprocessing: public reads trimmed at Q25 with fastp, clones called with MiXCR, in-frame beta chains kept. Under each unique CDR3 protein, matching rows form one entry showing the most common genes and DNA. A total of some 500,000 distinct CDR3 sequences appear in this sample, approximately 16% of them only once. Clones ranked in the top ten supply roughly 3.3% of the sample.

This clonotype was picked up a small number of times. Its antigen specificity is not known. No quality values exist for individual bases; no much larger clone is one base distant. The sequence links TRBV7-2 to TRBJ1-3, with the D gene too uncertain to name. The sequencing used PBMCs from the stem cell graft donor, collected from the stem cell graft. This clonotype was sampled from a human donor who donated a stem cell graft to a child with acute lymphoblastic leukemia. The DNA is TGTGCCAGCAGCCCCCGGACTGGGGTGGGAAACACCATATATTTT. The resulting protein is CASSPRTGVGNTIYF.